The sequence of this T cell receptor (beta chain) was determined in a study of blood T cell repertoires in COVID-19. As originally analysed: Reference gene primer amplification gave estimated nucleated cell counts. TCRdb keeps only in-frame clones here, not all; method: immunoSEQ multiplex PCR. The V and J calls and clone size are taken from that table; D and trimming were inferred from the DNA. Of roughly 150,000 clones in the sample, around three quarters were seen once. CDR3 length: 14 residues. Trimming stripped 4 bases from V and 3 bases from J, with 11 bases between. Germline assignment: CDR1 SGHDT and CDR2 YYEEEE.

The sample taken for sequencing was peripheral blood. The chain couples TRBV5-6 to TRBJ1-5, with a weak D call TRBD1 (5 bases). The receptor comes from a man aged 55 to 70 with acute or convalescent COVID-19. The CDR3 spells CASSLDSYNQPQHF. The CDR3 DNA follows: TGTGCCAGCAGCCTTGACAGCTACAATCAGCCCCAGCATTTT.